This TCR beta chain derives from a study of blood T cell repertoires in COVID-19. Study at large: There were acute and convalescent COVID-19 samples, and they came from the United States, Italy and Spain. PBMCs, B-cell-depleted T cells, or T cells were the source of the cDNA or gDNA that made up the material.

During active infection, Seattle patients enrolled and were then monitored through disease. Original analysis: Estimates of nucleated cell counts were drawn from the amplification of reference gene primers. Produced via immunoSEQ multiplex PCR; TCRdb's table is partial and in-frame only. That table gives V, J and clone size, and the DNA gave D and trimming. Here the sample spans 250,000 to 300,000 clones, about 86% being singletons. This TCR was sampled from a woman in her twenties or thirties with COVID-19, enrolled during active disease. The specimen was peripheral blood.

Here the CDR3 reads CASTAARGGEKLFF. The CDR3 DNA reads TGTGCCAGCACGGCCGCCAGGGGTGGTGAAAAACTGTTTTTT. This sequence joins TRBV6-5 and TRBJ1-4, with a possible D match to TRBD1 (6 bases). V was cut by 7 bases and J by 7 bases, with 16 bases left in between. From germline, CDR1 is MNHEY and CDR2 SVGAGI. This CDR3 region has 14 residues.